This T cell receptor beta chain was captured by sequencing in a study of T-cell memory formation after mild COVID-19. The wider study: The TCR clusters were mostly specific to one donor.

Study-wide points: CD8+ contracting clones occupied EMRA, while CD4+ ones occupied mainly CM and EM. Clones contracting day 15 to 85 were balanced CD4/CD8; later expanders leaned CD4+.

Germline V gives CDR1 SNHLY, CDR2 FYNNEI. Deletions cut 2 bases from V and 13 bases from J, with 12 bases between. There are 12 residues in the CDR3. This clonotype was detected a few times. Its antigen is unidentified. From 5'RACE with constant-segment primers came TCR alpha and TCR beta cDNA libraries that carried sample barcodes and UMIs. TCRdb re-analysed the 5' RACE reads in MiXCR, keeping a single row per CDR3 protein. The profile shows some 600,000 distinct CDR3 sequences, 17% of them singletons. The material sequenced was PBMCs or a T cell subset sorted from them (not recorded which). The clonotype originates from an adult woman who had mild COVID-19 (a few samples of this study predate the infection). Cell type and time point are not known. The rearrangement joins TRBV2 to TRBJ2-1, with D maybe TRBD1 (5 bases). The CDR3 is CASSETQGEQFF. The CDR3 bases are TGTGCCAGCAGTGAAACCCAGGGCGAACAGTTCTTC.